The rows below give T cell receptor beta chains drawn from one sample of a study of CD8 T cells in Susac syndrome. TCRdb itself ran the immunoSEQ multiplex PCR reads through MiXCR, one entry per CDR3 protein. The data contain approximately 160,000 distinct CDR3 sequences, roughly 95% of them singletons. The sequenced sample was CD4+ T cells from PBMCs. These receptors came from a human donor with Susac syndrome. The CDR3 runs from the conserved cysteine through the conserved F or W. D genes are given only for firm matches. Rows may omit the clone size; those that give it use once, few, many or a size class.

j_gene,abundance,v_gene,d_gene,CDR3aa,CDR3nt
TRBJ2-5,.,TRBV7-8,.,CASSLVGWAQETQYF,TGTGCCAGCAGCTTAGTGGGATGGGCCCAAGAGACCCAGTACTTC
TRBJ2-1,.,TRBV20-1,.,CSASEGYNEQFF,TGCAGTGCTAGCGAGGGATACAATGAGCAGTTCTTC
TRBJ1-5,.,TRBV13,.,CASSLGRGRQLNQPQHF,TGTGCCAGCAGCTTAGGAAGGGGAAGACAGCTCAATCAGCCCCAGCATTTT
TRBJ2-1,.,TRBV7-2,TRBD1,CASSPLGWTGGNEQFF,TGTGCCAGCAGCCCACTAGGCTGGACAGGGGGCAATGAGCAGTTCTTC
TRBJ2-5,.,TRBV6-5,.,CASSYLEGKTQYF,TGTGCCAGCAGTTACTTGGAGGGAAAGACCCAGTACTTC
TRBJ1-2,.,TRBV19,.,CASTEENYGYTF,TGTGCCAGTACCGAGGAGAACTATGGCTACACCTTC
TRBJ1-1,.,TRBV18,.,CASSPLTGLEAFF,TGTGCCAGCTCACCATTAACAGGGCTTGAAGCTTTCTTT
TRBJ1-5,.,TRBV9,.,CASSVGGYHNQPQHF,TGTGCCAGCAGCGTAGGGGGGTATCACAATCAGCCCCAGCATTTT
TRBJ2-2,once,TRBV10-3,TRBD1,CATTGAGNTGELFF,TGTGCCACGACAGGGGCCGGGAACACCGGGGAGCTGTTTTTT
TRBJ1-1,.,TRBV6-1,.,CASRPYITGNTEAFF,TGTGCCAGCAGACCATACATAACCGGGAACACTGAAGCTTTCTTT
TRBJ1-1,.,TRBV29-1,TRBD1,CSVTDGTGGRTEAFF,TGCAGCGTTACAGATGGGACAGGGGGCCGCACTGAAGCTTTCTTT
TRBJ2-3,.,TRBV2,TRBD2,CASRRGGQTDTQYF,TGTGCCAGCAGGCGGGGGGGCCAAACAGATACGCAGTATTTT
TRBJ1-1,.,TRBV29-1,.,CSVEETENTEAFF,TGCAGCGTTGAAGAGACAGAGAACACTGAAGCTTTCTTT
TRBJ2-1,.,TRBV7-9,.,CASSLSSYNEQFF,TGTGCCAGCAGTCTCTCCTCCTACAATGAGCAGTTCTTC
TRBJ1-1,.,TRBV24-1,.,CATSDTVDGNTEAFF,TGTGCCACCAGTGATACGGTTGACGGGAACACTGAAGCTTTCTTT